Each of the 7 T cell receptor beta chains below was sequenced from the same sample in a study of blood T cell repertoires in COVID-19. The method was immunoSEQ multiplex PCR; TCRdb's version includes in-frame clones alone and lacks a portion of them. Here the sample spans a few hundred thousand clones, 70% to 90% being singletons. What was sequenced was PBMCs or T cells enriched from blood (not recorded which). The source is a man under 40 who had recovered from COVID-19.

This clone was seen more than once but under ten times. The chain uses TRBV7-2 and TRBJ1-1; D remains unclear. Germline lookup yields CDR1 SGHTA and CDR2 FQGNSA. The V gene lost 1 base and the J gene lost 2 bases, with 11 bases spanning the gap. The CDR3 runs 15 residues. The CDR3 nucleotides are TGTGCCAGCAGCTTAGTCGGGTCAGCCAACACTGAAGCTTTCTTT. Protein: CASSLVGSANTEAFF.

The sample holds a few counts of this clone. This chain connects TRBV4-3 to TRBJ2-1; D perhaps matches TRBD2 (6 bases). Germline CDR1 is LGHNA and CDR2 is YSLEER. The CDR3 totals 15 residues. V was shortened by 4 bases and J by 4 bases, with 14 bases between the two germline ends. The CDR3 loop is CASSRGADPYNEQFF. The CDR3 coding sequence is TGCGCCAGCAGCCGCGGGGCGGACCCATACAATGAGCAGTTCTTC.

The V call is TRBV5-4, the J call TRBJ1-6; 8 nucleotides agree with TRBD1. The V gene end was trimmed by 0 bases and the J gene end by 10 bases; junction bases not matched to a gene: 6. CDR1 is SGHNT, CDR2 YYREEE, per germline (reference sequence). This CDR3 contains 15 residues. The CDR3 region has the DNA TGTGCCAGCAGCTTGGACGGACAGGGAGCCTCACCCCTCCACTTT. Its translation is CASSLDGQGASPLHF.

The CDR3 protein is CASSQLGDGLYEQYF. DNA for the CDR3: TGCGCCAGCAGCCAACTTGGAGACGGCCTCTACGAGCAGTACTTC. The chain carries TRBV4-1 and TRBJ2-7; D uncertain. The CDR3 has 15 amino acids. The V end was cut by 2 bases, the J end by 3 bases, with 14 bases between. The germline CDR1 and CDR2 sequences are MGHRA and YSYEKL.

This clone was seen once. This sequence joins TRBV3-1 (or the pseudogene TRBV3-2) and TRBJ1-4, with D unclear. V lost 5 bases and J 6 bases, leaving 16 bases between the germline ends. CDR1 is LGHDT and CDR2 is YNNKEL in the germline V gene (reference sequence). This CDR3 is 15 amino acids long. The CDR3 region is CASSSRTSRYEKLFF. The CDR3 DNA reads as TGTGCCAGCAGCTCCCGGACTTCACGCTATGAAAAACTGTTTTTT.

The rearrangement joins TRBV19 to TRBJ2-7; 8 bases are shared with TRBD2. CDR1 LNHDA and CDR2 SQIVND come from the germline V gene (reference sequence). Unmatched junction bases numbered 5, after V lost 5 bases and J lost 5 bases. The CDR3 extends over 13 amino acids. CDR3 sequence (DNA): TGTGCCAGTAGTCTCAGCGGGGGCGACGAGCAGTACTTC. This gives the protein CASSLSGGDEQYF.

V gene TRBV10-1 combines with J gene TRBJ2-7; tentative D call: TRBD1 (6 bases). Germline assignment: CDR1 WNHNN and CDR2 SYGVQD (reference sequence). This CDR3 contains 16 residues. V lost 8 bases and J lost 7, with 27 bases in between. CDR3 sequence: CASATKPKRGSLEQYF. The CDR3 region has the DNA TGCGCCAGCGCGACCAAACCCAAAAGGGGGTCCTTGGAGCAGTACTTC.